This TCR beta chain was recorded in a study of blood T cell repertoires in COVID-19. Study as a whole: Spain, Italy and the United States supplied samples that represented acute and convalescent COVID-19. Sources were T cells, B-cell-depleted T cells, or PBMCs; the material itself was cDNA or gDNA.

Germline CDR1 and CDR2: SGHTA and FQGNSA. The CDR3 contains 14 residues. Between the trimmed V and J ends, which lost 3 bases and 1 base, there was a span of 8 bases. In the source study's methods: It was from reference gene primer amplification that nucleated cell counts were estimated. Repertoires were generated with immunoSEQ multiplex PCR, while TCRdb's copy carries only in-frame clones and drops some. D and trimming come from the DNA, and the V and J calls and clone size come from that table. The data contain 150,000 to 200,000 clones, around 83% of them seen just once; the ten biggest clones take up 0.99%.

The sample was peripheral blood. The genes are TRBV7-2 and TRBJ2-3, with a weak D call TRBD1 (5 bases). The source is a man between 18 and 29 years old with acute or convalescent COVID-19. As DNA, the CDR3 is TGTGCCAGCAGCTTCAGGGTCGGCACAGATACGCAGTATTTT. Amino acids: CASSFRVGTDTQYF.